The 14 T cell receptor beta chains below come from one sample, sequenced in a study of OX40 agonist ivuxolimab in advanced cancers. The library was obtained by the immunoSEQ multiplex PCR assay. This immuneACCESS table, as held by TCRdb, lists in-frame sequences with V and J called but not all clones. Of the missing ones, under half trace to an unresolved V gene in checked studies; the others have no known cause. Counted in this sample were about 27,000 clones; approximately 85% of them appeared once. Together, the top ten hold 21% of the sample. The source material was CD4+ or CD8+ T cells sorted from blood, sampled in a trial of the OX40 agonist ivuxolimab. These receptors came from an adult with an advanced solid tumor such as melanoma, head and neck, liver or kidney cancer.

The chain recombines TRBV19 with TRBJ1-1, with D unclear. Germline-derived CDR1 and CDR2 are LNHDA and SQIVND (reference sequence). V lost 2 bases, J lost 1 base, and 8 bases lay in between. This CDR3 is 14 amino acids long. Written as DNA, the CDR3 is TGTGCCAGTAGTATAACTTCAGGGAACACTGAAGCTTTCTTT. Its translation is CASSITSGNTEAFF.

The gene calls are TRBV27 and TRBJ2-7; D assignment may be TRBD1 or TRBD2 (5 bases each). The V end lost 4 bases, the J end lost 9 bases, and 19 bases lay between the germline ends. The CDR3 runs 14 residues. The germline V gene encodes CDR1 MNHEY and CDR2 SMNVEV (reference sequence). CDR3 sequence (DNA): TGTGCCAGCAGTTACCGGGGCGAATTTTCCCGGCAGTACTTC. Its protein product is CASSYRGEFSRQYF.

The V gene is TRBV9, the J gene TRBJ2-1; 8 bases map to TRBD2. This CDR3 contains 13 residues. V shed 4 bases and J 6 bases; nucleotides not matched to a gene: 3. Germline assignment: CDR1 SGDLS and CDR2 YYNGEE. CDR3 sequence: CASSTTSGNEQFF. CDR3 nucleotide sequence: TGTGCCAGCAGCACAACTAGCGGCAATGAGCAGTTCTTC.

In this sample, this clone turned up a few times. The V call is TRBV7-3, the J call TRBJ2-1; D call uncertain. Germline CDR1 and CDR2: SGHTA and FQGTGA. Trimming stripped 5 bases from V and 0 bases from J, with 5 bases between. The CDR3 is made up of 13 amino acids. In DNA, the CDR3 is TGTGCCAGCAGCCCGGGCTCCTACAATGAGCAGTTCTTC. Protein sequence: CASSPGSYNEQFF.

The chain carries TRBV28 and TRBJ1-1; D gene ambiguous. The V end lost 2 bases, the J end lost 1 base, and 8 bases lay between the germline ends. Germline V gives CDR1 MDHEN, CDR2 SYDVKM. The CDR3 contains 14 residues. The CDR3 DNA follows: TGTGCCAGCAGTTTACGACGGGAGAACACTGAAGCTTTCTTT. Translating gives CASSLRRENTEAFF.

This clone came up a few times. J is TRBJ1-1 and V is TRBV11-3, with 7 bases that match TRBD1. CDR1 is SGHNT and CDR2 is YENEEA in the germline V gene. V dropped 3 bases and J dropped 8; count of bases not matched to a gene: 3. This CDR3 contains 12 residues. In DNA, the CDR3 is TGTGCCAGCAGCTTGGTGGGACAGGAAGCTTTCTTT. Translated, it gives CASSLVGQEAFF. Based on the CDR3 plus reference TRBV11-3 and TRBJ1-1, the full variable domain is EAGVVQSPRYKIIEKKQPVAFWCNPISGHNTLYWYLQNLGQGPELLIRYENEEAVDDSQLPKDRFSAERLKGVDSTLKIQPAELGDSAVYLCASSLVGQEAFFGQGTRLTVV.

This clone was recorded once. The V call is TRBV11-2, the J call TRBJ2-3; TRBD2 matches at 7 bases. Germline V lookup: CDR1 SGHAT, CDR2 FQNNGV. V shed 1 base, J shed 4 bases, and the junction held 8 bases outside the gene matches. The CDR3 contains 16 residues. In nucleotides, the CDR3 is TGTGCCAGCAGCTTAGTGTTGCGGGGGTGGTCAGATACGCAGTATTTT. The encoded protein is CASSLVLRGWSDTQYF.

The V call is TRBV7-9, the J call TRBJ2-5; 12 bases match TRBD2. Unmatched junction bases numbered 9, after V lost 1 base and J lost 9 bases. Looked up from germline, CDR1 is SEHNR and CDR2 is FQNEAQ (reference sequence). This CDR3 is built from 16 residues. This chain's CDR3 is CASSLVASGGEEAQYF. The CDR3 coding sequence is TGTGCCAGCAGCTTAGTGGCTAGCGGGGGGGAGGAGGCCCAGTACTTC.

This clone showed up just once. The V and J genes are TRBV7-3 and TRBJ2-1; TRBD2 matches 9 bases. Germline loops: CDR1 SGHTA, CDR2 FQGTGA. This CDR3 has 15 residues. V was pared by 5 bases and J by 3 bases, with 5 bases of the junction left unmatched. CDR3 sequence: CASSQGLAVYNEQFF. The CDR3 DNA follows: TGTGCCAGCAGCCAGGGACTAGCAGTCTACAATGAGCAGTTCTTC.

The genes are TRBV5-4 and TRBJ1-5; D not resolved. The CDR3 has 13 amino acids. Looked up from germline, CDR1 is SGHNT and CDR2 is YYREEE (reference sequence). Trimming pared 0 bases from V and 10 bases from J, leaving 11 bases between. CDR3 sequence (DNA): TGTGCCAGCAGCTTGGGATCGACGGAACCCCAGCATTTT. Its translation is CASSLGSTEPQHF. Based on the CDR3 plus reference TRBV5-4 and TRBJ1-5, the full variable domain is ETGVTQSPTHLIKTRGQQVTLRCSSQSGHNTVSWYQQALGQGPQFIFQYYREEENGRGNFPPRFSGLQFPNYSSELNVNALELDDSALYLCASSLGSTEPQHFGDGTRLSIL.

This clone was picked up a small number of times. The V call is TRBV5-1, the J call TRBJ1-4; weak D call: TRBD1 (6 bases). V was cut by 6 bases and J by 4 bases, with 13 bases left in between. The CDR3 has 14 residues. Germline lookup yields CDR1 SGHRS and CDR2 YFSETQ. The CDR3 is CASIQGRGNEKLFF. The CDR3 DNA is TGCGCCAGCATTCAGGGCAGGGGTAATGAAAAACTGTTTTTT. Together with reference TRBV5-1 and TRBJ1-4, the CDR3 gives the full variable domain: KAGVTQTPRYLIKTRGQQVTLSCSPISGHRSVSWYQQTPGQGLQFLFEYFSETQRNKGNFPGRFSGRQFSNSRSEMNVSTLELGDSALYLCASIQGRGNEKLFFGSGTQLSVL.

CDR3 sequence reads: CASSFINRDRSNEKLFF. DNA for the CDR3: TGTGCCAGCAGCTTCATAAACCGGGACAGGTCTAATGAAAAACTGTTTTTT. The chain couples TRBV7-9 to TRBJ1-4, with TRBD1 matching over 8 bases. CDR1 SEHNR and CDR2 FQNEAQ come from the germline V gene (reference sequence). After removal of 3 bases from V and 3 bases from J, the junction contained 9 bases not matched to a gene. CDR3 size: 17 residues.

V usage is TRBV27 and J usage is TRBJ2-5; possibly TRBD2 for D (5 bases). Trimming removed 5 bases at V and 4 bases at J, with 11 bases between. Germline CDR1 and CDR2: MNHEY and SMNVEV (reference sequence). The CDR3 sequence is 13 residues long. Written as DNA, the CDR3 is TGTGCCAGCAGTCTACTAGGGAGAGAGACCCAGTACTTC. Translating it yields CASSLLGRETQYF.

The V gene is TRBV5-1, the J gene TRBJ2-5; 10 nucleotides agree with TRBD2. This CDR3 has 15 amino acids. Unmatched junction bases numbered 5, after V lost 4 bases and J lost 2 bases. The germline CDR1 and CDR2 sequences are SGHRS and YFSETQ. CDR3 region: CASSALLAGQETQYF. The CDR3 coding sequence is TGCGCCAGCAGCGCCTTACTAGCGGGACAAGAGACCCAGTACTTC.